Described below is a single T cell receptor (beta chain) sequence and its context. Its antigen is as yet unknown. CD4+CD45RO+CD25- cells were isolated as memory CD4+ T cells. Germline lookup yields CDR1 SGHTA and CDR2 FQGNSA. The CDR3 has 14 residues. V was cut by 5 bases and J by 3 bases, with 14 bases left in between. After constant-region reverse-primer amplification, full-length variable regions underwent semi-nested PCR with Nested Universal Primer A. TCRdb re-called the 5' RACE reads through MiXCR, storing one row per CDR3 protein. The table lists approximately 42,000 distinct CDR3 sequences, less than 35% of them singletons, with around 4% in the top ten. Study findings and constraints: Tumor Treg TCRs overlapped most with tumor naive CD4+ cells. The TCR gene usage of tumor memory CD4+ T cells clustered together with blood and lymph node memory CD4+ cells and with lymph node naive CD4+ cells.

This sequence originates from a female donor with breast cancer. This chain uses TRBV7-2 with TRBJ2-7, with a tentative D call TRBD1 (6 bases). The sequenced material came from memory CD4+ T cells sorted from a lymph node. The sample's subset: memory CD4+ T cells, CD4+CD45RO+CD25-. The chain's CDR3 is CASSQQGASYEQYF. The CDR3 coding sequence is TGTGCCAGCAGCCAACAGGGAGCGAGCTACGAGCAGTACTTC.